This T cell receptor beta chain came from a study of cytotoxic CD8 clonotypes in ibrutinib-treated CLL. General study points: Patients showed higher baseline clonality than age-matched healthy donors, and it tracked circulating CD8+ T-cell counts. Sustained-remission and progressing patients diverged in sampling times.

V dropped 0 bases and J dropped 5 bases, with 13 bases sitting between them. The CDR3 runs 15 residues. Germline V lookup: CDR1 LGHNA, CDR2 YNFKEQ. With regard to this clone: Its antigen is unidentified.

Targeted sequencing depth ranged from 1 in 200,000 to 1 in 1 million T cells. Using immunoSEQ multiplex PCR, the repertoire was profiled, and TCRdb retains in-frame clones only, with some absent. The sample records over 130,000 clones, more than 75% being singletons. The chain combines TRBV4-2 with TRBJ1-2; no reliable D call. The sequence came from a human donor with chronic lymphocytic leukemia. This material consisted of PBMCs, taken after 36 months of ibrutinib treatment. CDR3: CASSQDDPVSYGYTF. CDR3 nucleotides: TGTGCCAGCAGCCAAGATGACCCTGTCTCGTATGGCTACACCTTC.